This T cell receptor (beta chain) is drawn from a study of T cell repertoires in cytomegalovirus infection. On this clonotype itself: Its antigen is currently unknown.

V was clipped by 1 base and J by 0 bases, with 6 bases between them. Germline CDR1 SGHTA, CDR2 FQGNSA. There are 14 residues in the CDR3. TCRdb ran MiXCR on the reads and lists one entry per CDR3 protein. The table has some 270,000 distinct CDR3 sequences, roughly 21% seen once; the top ten hold around 20%. The TCR sequence derives from a human donor in good health (CMV status not recorded). Some clones in this sample may be carry-over from other donors' samples. This chain joins TRBV7-2 and TRBJ1-1; D might be TRBD1 (5 bases). Sample: cultured PBMCs, taken from culture after CMV antigen stimulation. CDR3 amino acids: CASSLVTVNTEAFF. CDR3 DNA: TGTGCCAGCAGCTTAGTGACAGTGAACACTGAAGCTTTCTTT.